These T cell receptor beta chains were read from a single sample in a study of persistence of HIV-infected CD4 T cells. Their target antigens are unknown. Measured with immunoSEQ multiplex PCR; TCRdb has only the in-frame clones, and not every one. Here the sample spans roughly 41,000 clones, approximately 84% being singletons. This specimen consisted of CD4+ T cells sorted from PBMCs after roughly 18-hour stimulation, obtained from a patient who received antiretroviral therapy. The receptors were sampled from an adult man with HIV who was CMV-seropositive. CDR3s include the opening cysteine and the closing phenylalanine or tryptophan. A D gene is named only where the DNA matches it firmly. Clone size appears in some rows only: once, few, many, or a class for an expanded clone.

j_gene	d_gene	abundance	v_gene	CDR3aa	CDR3nt
TRBJ2-3	NA	NA	TRBV7-3	CASSLGGSPDTQYF	TGTGCCAGCAGCTTAGGGGGTAGCCCAGATACGCAGTATTTT
TRBJ2-7	NA	NA	TRBV7-9	CASSLADGQRPRYEQYF	TGTGCCAGCAGCTTAGCAGATGGGCAGCGTCCACGCTACGAGCAGTACTTC
TRBJ1-5	NA	NA	TRBV19	CASSAQGSQPQHF	TGTGCCAGTAGTGCACAGGGTTCGCAGCCCCAGCATTTT
TRBJ2-3	NA	NA	TRBV24-1	CATSDEADTQYF	TGTGCCACCAGTGACGAGGCAGATACGCAGTATTTT
TRBJ1-2	NA	NA	TRBV3-1/TRBV3-2	CASSQDRYHRGYTF	TGTGCCAGCAGCCAAGATAGGTATCACCGTGGCTACACCTTC
TRBJ1-1	TRBD1	few	TRBV10-1	CASSLDRTGTEAFF	TGCGCCAGCAGCTTGGACAGGACAGGCACTGAAGCTTTCTTT
TRBJ2-7	NA	few	TRBV6-5	CASARGGARNEQYF	TGTGCCAGTGCCAGGGGGGGGGCGCGAAACGAGCAGTACTTC
TRBJ2-4	NA	NA	TRBV5-4	CASSGGTVLAKNIQYF	TGTGCCAGCAGCGGGGGGACAGTCCTAGCCAAAAACATTCAGTACTTC
TRBJ2-3	NA	NA	TRBV27	CASGTLTDTQYF	TGTGCCAGCGGGACACTCACAGATACGCAGTATTTT
TRBJ1-2	NA	NA	TRBV28	CASSPSAFPYGYTF	TGTGCCAGCAGTCCCTCAGCCTTTCCTTATGGCTACACCTTC
TRBJ1-2	TRBD1	NA	TRBV28	CASSLVGQTIRYGYTF	TGTGCCAGCAGTTTGGTGGGACAGACGATCCGCTATGGCTACACCTTC
TRBJ2-7	TRBD1	NA	TRBV29-1	CSVPGQGIGEQYF	TGCAGCGTTCCGGGACAGGGAATCGGCGAGCAGTACTTC
TRBJ2-5	NA	NA	TRBV2	CASIPGTVTETQYF	TGTGCCAGCATTCCCGGGACGGTGACGGAGACCCAGTACTTC
TRBJ2-2	NA	few	TRBV10-1	CASSQPGRNTGELFF	TGCGCCAGCAGTCAACCGGGACGGAACACCGGGGAGCTGTTTTTT
TRBJ1-2	NA	NA	TRBV28	CASSATPEIYGYTF	TGTGCCAGCAGTGCGACACCCGAGATATATGGCTACACCTTC
TRBJ2-2	NA	NA	TRBV3-1/TRBV3-2	CASSQGGELFF	TGTGCCAGCAGCCAAGGGGGGGAGCTGTTTTTT
TRBJ2-1	TRBD2	NA	TRBV11-1	CASSALGLASGEQFF	TGTGCCAGCAGCGCCCTGGGGTTGGCTAGCGGTGAGCAGTTCTTC